These T cell receptor beta chains were read from a single sample in a study of T cells in Graves' hyperthyroidism and ophthalmopathy. TCRdb used MiXCR to reprocess the multiplex PCR reads, holding one entry per CDR3 protein. The table has about 350,000 distinct CDR3 sequences, approximately 15% seen once. The sample was blood. Source of these receptors: a woman aged 25 to 39 with Graves' hyperthyroidism. Each CDR3 is given with its conserved first and last residue. A D gene is named only where the DNA matches it firmly. Clone size, where shown, is once, few, many, or a class for clones that have expanded.

TRBJ2-1	TRBD2	TRBV2	many	TGTGCCAGCAGTGAAGCAAGCGGGAGTTACAATGAGCAGTTCTTC	CASSEASGSYNEQFF
TRBJ1-1	TRBD1	TRBV9	many	TGTGCCAGCAGCGAGGGACAGGGTAGTGAAGCTTTCTTT	CASSEGQGSEAFF
TRBJ2-2	NA	TRBV2	many	TGTGCCAGCAGTGAGACAACGAACACCGGGGAGCTGTTTTTT	CASSETTNTGELFF
TRBJ1-4	NA	TRBV12-3/TRBV12-4	many	TGTGCCAGCAGTTTGGGGGAAAAACTGTTTTTT	CASSLGEKLFF
TRBJ2-5	TRBD2	TRBV7-2	few	TGTGCCAGCAGCTTAGCGCACCTAGCGGAAGAGACCCAGTACTTC	CASSLAHLAEETQYF
TRBJ2-2	NA	TRBV19	NA	TGTGCCAGTAGTAAGGTGGGCCTGAACACCGGGGAGCTGTTTTTT	CASSKVGLNTGELFF
TRBJ2-5	TRBD2	TRBV3-1	NA	TGTGCCAGCATCGGGGCGGGAGGTAGAGAGGCCCAGTACTTC	CASIGAGGREAQYF
TRBJ2-2	TRBD1	TRBV25-1	few	TGTGCCAGCATGACAGGACAGGGGGCGGAGCGGGGCACCGGGGAGCTGTTTTTT	CASMTGQGAERGTGELFF
TRBJ2-5	NA	TRBV19	many	TGTGCCAGTAGTAAACGGGAGACCCAGTACTTC	CASSKRETQYF
TRBJ2-3	NA	TRBV4-1	NA	TGCGCCAGCAGCCCATACGGCTGGGTCGATACGCAGTATTTT	CASSPYGWVDTQYF
TRBJ2-7	NA	TRBV30	NA	TGTGCCTGGGCGGAACCGTACGAGCAGTACTTC	CAWAEPYEQYF
TRBJ2-5	TRBD1	TRBV28	NA	TGTGCCAGCAGCAATGTAAGGGGGCGGAAAGTCGGGGAGACCCAGTACTTC	CASSNVRGRKVGETQYF
TRBJ2-7	NA	TRBV18	many	TGTGCCAGCTCACCACCCGGAAATGCCTACGAGCAGTACTTC	CASSPPGNAYEQYF
TRBJ1-1	NA	TRBV11-1	many	TGTGCCAGCAGCTCCAGACGGACAGCTATGAACACTGAAGCTTTCTTT	CASSSRRTAMNTEAFF
TRBJ2-3	NA	TRBV20-1	many	TGCAGTGCTGGAACAGGAGATACGCAGTATTTT	CSAGTGDTQYF
TRBJ1-2	TRBD1	TRBV13	few	TGTGCCAGCATGTCCCGGGACAGCCCTAACTATGGCTACACCTTC	CASMSRDSPNYGYTF
TRBJ2-1	NA	TRBV11-3	many	TGTGCCAGCAGTCCCACCGAATATAGTGAGCAGTTCTTC	CASSPTEYSEQFF
TRBJ2-6	NA	TRBV28	few	TGTGCCAGCAGTTTAAACCGGGCGGGGGCCAACGTCCTGACTTTC	CASSLNRAGANVLTF
TRBJ2-7	TRBD2	TRBV19	few	TGTGCCAGTAGCCCCCTCGGGGGGGCGCGACGCGAGCAGTACTTC	CASSPLGGARREQYF
TRBJ2-3	NA	TRBV6-1	NA	TGTGCCAGCAGTTTTCACCCGGGACTCGAGGACGCAGATACGCAGTATTTT	CASSFHPGLEDADTQYF
TRBJ2-5	TRBD1	TRBV7-9	few	TGTGCCAGCAGCATCGGACAGGCCGGAGGAGAGACCCAGTACTTC	CASSIGQAGGETQYF
TRBJ2-7	TRBD2	TRBV6-1	NA	TGTGCCAGCAGCCAAGCGGGGACCTACTCCTACGAGCAGTACTTC	CASSQAGTYSYEQYF
TRBJ2-1	TRBD2	TRBV7-3	few	TGTGCCAGCAGCATACGGACTAGCGGGATTAATGAGCAGTTCTTC	CASSIRTSGINEQFF
TRBJ2-3	NA	TRBV6-1	once	TGTGCCAGCAGTCAGTCCGGGACATCCACCCACACAGATACGCAGTATTTT	CASSQSGTSTHTDTQYF
TRBJ2-4	NA	TRBV24-1	many	TGTGCCACCAGTGAACGCGCGAGGGGGTCGGACATTCAGTACTTC	CATSERARGSDIQYF
TRBJ1-3	NA	TRBV5-1	few	TGCGCCAGCAGCTTACGGAGCTCTGGAAACACCATATATTTT	CASSLRSSGNTIYF
TRBJ1-2	NA	TRBV2	many	TGTGCCAGCAAAGAGGGGGGCTACACCTTC	CASKEGGYTF
TRBJ1-5	NA	TRBV6-6	many	TGTGCCAGCAGTTACTCGTCTTCTCCAACTTATAATCAGCCCCAGCATTTT	CASSYSSSPTYNQPQHF
TRBJ2-5	TRBD1	TRBV13	many	TGTGCCAGCAGCGCCCCAGGGGGCACGGAGACCCAGTACTTC	CASSAPGGTETQYF
TRBJ1-4	TRBD1	TRBV3-1	NA	TGTGCCAGCAGCCAACAAGGACAGGTTGAAAAACTGTTTTTT	CASSQQGQVEKLFF
TRBJ1-5	NA	TRBV7-6	NA	TGTGCCAGCAGCTTAGCGGGGGCCCAGCCCCAGCATTTT	CASSLAGAQPQHF
TRBJ2-2	TRBD2	TRBV20-1	many	TGCAGTGCTAGAAGACTAGCGGGACCCCCCGGGGAGCTGTTTTTT	CSARRLAGPPGELFF
TRBJ1-3	NA	TRBV2	few	TGTGCCAGCAGTGATGACGGTAGCTCTGGAAACACCATATATTTT	CASSDDGSSGNTIYF
TRBJ1-5	NA	TRBV24-1	NA	TGTGCCACCAGTGACCGGGGACGGATTAATCAGCCCCAGCATTTT	CATSDRGRINQPQHF
TRBJ1-2	NA	TRBV20-1	NA	TGCAGTGCTCGTAGGGAGAACTATGGCTACACCTTC	CSARRENYGYTF
TRBJ2-1	TRBD2	TRBV27	many	TGTGCCAGCAGCACTAGCGGATATTACAATGAGCAGTTCTTC	CASSTSGYYNEQFF
TRBJ1-5	NA	TRBV28	many	TGTGCCAGCAGTCGTCGGACGGGAACTAGCAATCAGCCCCAGCATTTT	CASSRRTGTSNQPQHF
TRBJ1-6	NA	TRBV2	many	TGTGCCAGCAACCCCAGCTCCTATAATTCACCCCTCCACTTT	CASNPSSYNSPLHF
TRBJ1-1	NA	TRBV28	few	TGTGCCAGCAGTTTTATGATGGGGGGTGTAGCTTTCTTT	CASSFMMGGVAFF